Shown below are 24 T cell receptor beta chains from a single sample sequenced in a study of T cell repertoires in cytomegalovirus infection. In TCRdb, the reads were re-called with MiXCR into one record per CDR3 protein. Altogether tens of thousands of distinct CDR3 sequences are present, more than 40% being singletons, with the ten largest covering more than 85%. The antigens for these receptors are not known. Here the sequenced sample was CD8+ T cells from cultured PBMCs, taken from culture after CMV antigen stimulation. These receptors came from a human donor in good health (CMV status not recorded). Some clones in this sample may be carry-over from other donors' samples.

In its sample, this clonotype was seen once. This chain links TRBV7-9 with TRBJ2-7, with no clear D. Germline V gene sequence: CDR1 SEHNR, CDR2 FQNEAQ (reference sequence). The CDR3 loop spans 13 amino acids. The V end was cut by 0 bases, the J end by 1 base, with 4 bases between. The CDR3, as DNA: TGTGCCAGCAGCTTAGCGCTATCCTACGAGCAGTACTTC. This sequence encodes CASSLALSYEQYF.

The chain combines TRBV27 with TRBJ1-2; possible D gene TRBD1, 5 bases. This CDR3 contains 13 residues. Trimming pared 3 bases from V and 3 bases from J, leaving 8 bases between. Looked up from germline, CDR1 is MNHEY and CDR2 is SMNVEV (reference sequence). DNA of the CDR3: TGTGCCAGCAGTTTTGGGACGGACTATGGCTACACCTTC. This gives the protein CASSFGTDYGYTF.

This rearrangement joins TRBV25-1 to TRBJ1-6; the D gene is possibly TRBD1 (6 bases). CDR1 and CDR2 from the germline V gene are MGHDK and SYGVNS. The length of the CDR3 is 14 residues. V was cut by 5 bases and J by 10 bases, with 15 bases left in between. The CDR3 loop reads CASSPGGEGSPLHF. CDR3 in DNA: TGTGCCAGCAGTCCGGGGGGCGAAGGCTCACCCCTCCACTTT.

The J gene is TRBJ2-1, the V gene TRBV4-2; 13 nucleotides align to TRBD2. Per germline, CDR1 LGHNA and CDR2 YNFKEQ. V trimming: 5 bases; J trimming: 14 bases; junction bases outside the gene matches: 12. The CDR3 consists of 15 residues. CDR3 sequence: CASSSPGTSGKIKFF. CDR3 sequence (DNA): TGTGCCAGCAGCTCACCCGGGACTAGCGGGAAAATTAAGTTCTTC.

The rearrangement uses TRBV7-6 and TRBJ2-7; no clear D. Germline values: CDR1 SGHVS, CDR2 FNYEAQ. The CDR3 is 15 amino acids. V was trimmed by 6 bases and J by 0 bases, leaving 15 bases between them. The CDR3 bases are TGTGCCAGCAGTCTCCCTGGCGGTAGCTCCTACGAGCAGTACTTC. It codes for CASSLPGGSSYEQYF. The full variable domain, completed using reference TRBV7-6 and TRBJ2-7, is GAGVSQSPRYKVTKRGQDVALRCDPISGHVSLYWYRQALGQGPEFLTYFNYEAQQDKSGLPNDRFSAERPEGSISTLTIQRTEQRDSAMYRCASSLPGGSSYEQYFGPGTRLTVT.

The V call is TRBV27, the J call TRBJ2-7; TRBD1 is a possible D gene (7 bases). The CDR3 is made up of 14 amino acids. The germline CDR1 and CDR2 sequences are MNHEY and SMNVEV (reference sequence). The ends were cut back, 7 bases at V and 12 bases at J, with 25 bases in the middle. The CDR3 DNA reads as TGTGCCAGCACCCCAACCGGGGGACAGCCTGTCTGGTACTTC. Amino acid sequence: CASTPTGGQPVWYF.

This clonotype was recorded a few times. The CDR3 sequence: CASRAHLITPPRYEQYF. For the CDR3, the DNA is TGTGCCAGCAGGGCGCATCTCATCACACCCCCGCGCTACGAGCAGTACTTC. V and J are TRBV6-2 or TRBV6-3 and TRBJ2-7; no clear D. This CDR3 is 17 amino acids long. Trimming stripped 6 bases from V and 3 bases from J, with 24 bases between. Germline CDR1 and CDR2: MNHEY and SVGEGT.

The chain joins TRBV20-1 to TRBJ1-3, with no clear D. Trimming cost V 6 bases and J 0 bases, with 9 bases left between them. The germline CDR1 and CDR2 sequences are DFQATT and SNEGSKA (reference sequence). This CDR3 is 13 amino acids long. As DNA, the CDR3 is TGCAGTGCAACACAGTTCTCTGGAAACACCATATATTTT. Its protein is CSATQFSGNTIYF.

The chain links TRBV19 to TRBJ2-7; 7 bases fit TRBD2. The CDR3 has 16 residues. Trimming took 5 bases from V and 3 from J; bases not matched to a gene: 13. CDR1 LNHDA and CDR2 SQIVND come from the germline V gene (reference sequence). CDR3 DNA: TGTGCCAGTAGTGCCCGTGGTCCTAGCGGAAACTACGAGCAGTACTTC. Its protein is CASSARGPSGNYEQYF.

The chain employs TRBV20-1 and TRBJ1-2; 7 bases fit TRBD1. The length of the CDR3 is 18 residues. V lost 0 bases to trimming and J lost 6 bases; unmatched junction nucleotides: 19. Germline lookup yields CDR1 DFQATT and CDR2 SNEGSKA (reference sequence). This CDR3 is CSARDRGDSARIRDGYTF. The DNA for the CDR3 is TGCAGTGCTAGAGATCGGGGGGACAGTGCTCGAATTCGGGATGGCTACACCTTC.

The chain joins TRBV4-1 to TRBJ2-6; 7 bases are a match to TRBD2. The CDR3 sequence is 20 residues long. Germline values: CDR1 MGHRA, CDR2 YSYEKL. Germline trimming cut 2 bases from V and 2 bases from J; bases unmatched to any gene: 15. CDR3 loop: CASSQPREAWSGTGANVLTF. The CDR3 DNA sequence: TGCGCCAGCAGCCAACCTCGGGAGGCTTGGTCAGGGACTGGGGCCAACGTCCTGACTTTC.

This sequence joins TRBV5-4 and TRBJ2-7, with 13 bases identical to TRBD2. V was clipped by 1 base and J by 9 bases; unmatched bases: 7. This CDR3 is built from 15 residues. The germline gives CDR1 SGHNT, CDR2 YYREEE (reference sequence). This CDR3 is CASSLSTSGRLGQYF. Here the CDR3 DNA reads TGTGCCAGCAGCTTGTCGACTAGCGGGAGGCTGGGGCAGTACTTC.

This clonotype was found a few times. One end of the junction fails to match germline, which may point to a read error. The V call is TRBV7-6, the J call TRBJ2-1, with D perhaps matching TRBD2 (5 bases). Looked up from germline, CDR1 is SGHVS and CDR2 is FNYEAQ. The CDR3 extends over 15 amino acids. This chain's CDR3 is CASSFGPAGFSEQFF. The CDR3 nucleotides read TGTGCTAGCAGCTTCGGGCCGGCGGGTTTCAGTGAGCAGTTCTTC.

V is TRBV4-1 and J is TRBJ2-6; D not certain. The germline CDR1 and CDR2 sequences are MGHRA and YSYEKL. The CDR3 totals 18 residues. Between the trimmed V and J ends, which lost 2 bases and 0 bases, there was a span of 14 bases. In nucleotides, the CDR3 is TGCGCCAGCAGCCAATTCGGAACAGCTAGCTCTGGGGCCAACGTCCTGACTTTC. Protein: CASSQFGTASSGANVLTF.

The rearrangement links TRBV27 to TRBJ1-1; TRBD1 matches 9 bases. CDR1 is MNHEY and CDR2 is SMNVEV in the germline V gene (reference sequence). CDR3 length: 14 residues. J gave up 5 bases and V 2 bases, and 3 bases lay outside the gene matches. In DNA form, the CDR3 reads TGTGCCAGCAGTTTAAGCGGACAGGGGACTGAAGCTTTCTTT. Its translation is CASSLSGQGTEAFF.

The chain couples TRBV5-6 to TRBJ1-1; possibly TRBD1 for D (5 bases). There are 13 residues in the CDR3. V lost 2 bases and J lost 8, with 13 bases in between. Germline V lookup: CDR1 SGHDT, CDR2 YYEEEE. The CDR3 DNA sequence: TGTGCCAGCAGCTTCCCGGGTGCAGGGGAAGCTTTCTTT. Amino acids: CASSFPGAGEAFF.

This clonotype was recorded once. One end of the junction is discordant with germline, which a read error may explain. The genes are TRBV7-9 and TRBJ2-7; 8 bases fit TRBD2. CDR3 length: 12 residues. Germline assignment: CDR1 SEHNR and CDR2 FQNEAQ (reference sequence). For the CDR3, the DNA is TGTGCCAGCAGCAGCGATGCGCGGGAGGCCGGGTTC. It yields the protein CASSSDAREAGF.

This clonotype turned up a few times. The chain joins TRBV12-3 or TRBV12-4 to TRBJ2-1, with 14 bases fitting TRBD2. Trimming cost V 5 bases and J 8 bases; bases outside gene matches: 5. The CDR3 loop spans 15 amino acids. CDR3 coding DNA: TGTGCCAGCAGTCCGACTAGCGGGGGGGGTGATGAGCAGTTCTTC. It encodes CASSPTSGGGDEQFF.

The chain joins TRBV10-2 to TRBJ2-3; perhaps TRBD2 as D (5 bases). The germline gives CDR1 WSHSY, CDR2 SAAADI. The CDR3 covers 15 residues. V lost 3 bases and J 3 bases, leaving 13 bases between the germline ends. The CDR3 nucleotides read TGCGCCAGCAGTGAAGGCCGAGGGTGGACAGATACGCAGTATTTT. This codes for CASSEGRGWTDTQYF.

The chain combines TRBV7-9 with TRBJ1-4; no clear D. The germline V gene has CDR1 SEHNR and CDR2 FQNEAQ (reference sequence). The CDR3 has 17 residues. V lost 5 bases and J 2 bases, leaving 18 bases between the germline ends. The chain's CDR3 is CASSVRLGSGTNEKLFF. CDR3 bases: TGTGCCAGCAGCGTTCGCCTCGGGTCGGGGACTAATGAAAAACTGTTTTTT.

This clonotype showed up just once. The CDR3 spells CASSLGTGHNEQFF. CDR3 DNA: TGCGCCAGCAGCTTGGGGACAGGTCACAATGAGCAGTTCTTC. V and J are TRBV5-1 and TRBJ2-1; 7 nucleotides agree with TRBD1. This CDR3 has 14 residues. Looked up from germline, CDR1 is SGHRS and CDR2 is YFSETQ. With 0 bases clipped from V and 5 bases from J, the junction kept 2 bases outside the gene matches.

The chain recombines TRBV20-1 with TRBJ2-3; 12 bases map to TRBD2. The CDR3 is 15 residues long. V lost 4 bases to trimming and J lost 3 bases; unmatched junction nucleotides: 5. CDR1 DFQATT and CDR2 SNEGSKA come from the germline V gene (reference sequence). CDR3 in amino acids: CSAKELAGGTDTQYF. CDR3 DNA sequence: TGCAGTGCTAAAGAACTAGCGGGAGGTACAGATACGCAGTATTTT.

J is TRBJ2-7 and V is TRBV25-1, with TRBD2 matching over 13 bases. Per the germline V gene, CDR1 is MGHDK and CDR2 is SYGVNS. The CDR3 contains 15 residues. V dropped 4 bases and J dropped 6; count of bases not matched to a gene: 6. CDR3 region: CASSATSGRALEQYF. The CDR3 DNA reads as TGTGCCAGCAGTGCCACTAGCGGGAGGGCCCTCGAGCAGTACTTC.

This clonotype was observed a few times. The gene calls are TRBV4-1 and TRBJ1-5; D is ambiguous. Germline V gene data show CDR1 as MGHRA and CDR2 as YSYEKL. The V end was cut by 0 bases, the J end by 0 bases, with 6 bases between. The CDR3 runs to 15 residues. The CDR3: CASSQDINSNQPQHF. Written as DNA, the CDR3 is TGCGCCAGCAGCCAAGATATCAATAGCAATCAGCCCCAGCATTTT.